The clone carrying this T cell receptor beta chain appeared many times. What it binds is unknown. Per the germline V gene, CDR1 is MNHNS and CDR2 is SASEGT. Losses at the gene ends were 5 bases for V and 0 bases for J; bases not matched to a gene: 3. The CDR3 covers 15 residues. Sequencing libraries for TCR beta were prepared with iRepertoire HTBI primers and Arm-PCR of CDR3 regions. TCRdb recomputed calls from the multiplex PCR reads with MiXCR, one row per CDR3 protein. The sample has some 330,000 distinct CDR3 sequences; approximately 12% are singletons. Time point indicated: newly diagnosed GD, antithyroid drugs for less than 3 months. Making the TCR library involved RNA that had been extracted from PBMCs. American Thyroid Association guidelines were used to diagnose Graves' disease. The entry originates in a study of regulatory T cells in long-lasting Graves disease. Broader study findings: Lower TCR diversity characterized persistent Graves' patients relative to newly diagnosed patients.

Another study also made use of these data, one on T cells in Graves' hyperthyroidism and ophthalmopathy. That work adds: Graves' hyperthyroidism is called stable when ophthalmopathy does not progress within 18 months.

The V gene is TRBV6-1, the J gene TRBJ2-1; 8 nucleotides match TRBD1. The origin of this receptor is a woman aged 18-29 years with Graves disease. The sequenced sample was peripheral blood mononuclear cells (PBMCs), obtained at new diagnosis, from a patient treated with antithyroid drugs. DNA for the CDR3: TGTGCCAGCAGTAGGACAGGGTACTCCTACAATGAGCAGTTCTTC. This encodes CASSRTGYSYNEQFF.